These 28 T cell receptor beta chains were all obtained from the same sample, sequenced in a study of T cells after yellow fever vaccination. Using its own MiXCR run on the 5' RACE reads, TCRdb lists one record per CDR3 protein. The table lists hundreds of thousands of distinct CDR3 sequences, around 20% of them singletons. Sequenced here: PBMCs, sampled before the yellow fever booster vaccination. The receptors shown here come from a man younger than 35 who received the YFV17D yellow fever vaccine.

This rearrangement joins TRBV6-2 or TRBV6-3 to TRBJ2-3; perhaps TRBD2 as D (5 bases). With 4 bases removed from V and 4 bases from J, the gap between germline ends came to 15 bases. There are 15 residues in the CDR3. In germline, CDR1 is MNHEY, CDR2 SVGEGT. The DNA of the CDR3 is TGTGCCAGCAGTTTGGACTTCCAGGCCCCAGATACGCAGTATTTT. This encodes CASSLDFQAPDTQYF.

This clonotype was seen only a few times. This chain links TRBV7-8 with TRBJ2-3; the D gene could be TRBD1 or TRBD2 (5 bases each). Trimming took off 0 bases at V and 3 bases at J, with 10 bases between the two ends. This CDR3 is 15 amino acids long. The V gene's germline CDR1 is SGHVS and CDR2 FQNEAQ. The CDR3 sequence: CASSLAWGKTDTQYF. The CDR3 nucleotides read TGTGCCAGCAGCTTAGCCTGGGGGAAGACAGATACGCAGTATTTT.

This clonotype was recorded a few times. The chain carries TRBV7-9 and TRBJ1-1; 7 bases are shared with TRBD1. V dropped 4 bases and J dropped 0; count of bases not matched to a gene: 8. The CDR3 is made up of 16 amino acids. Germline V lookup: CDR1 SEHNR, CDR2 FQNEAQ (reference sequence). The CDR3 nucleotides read TGTGCCAGCAGCTCGACATGGGACAGCATGAACACTGAAGCTTTCTTT. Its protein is CASSSTWDSMNTEAFF.

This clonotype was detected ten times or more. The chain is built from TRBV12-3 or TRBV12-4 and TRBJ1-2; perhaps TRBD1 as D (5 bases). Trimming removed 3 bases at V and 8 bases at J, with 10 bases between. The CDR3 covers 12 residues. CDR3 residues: CASSFNGDGYTF. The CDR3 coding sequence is TGTGCCAGCAGTTTTAATGGGGACGGCTACACCTTC.

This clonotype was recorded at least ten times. DNA of the CDR3: TGTGCCAGCAGCTTCAACAGGGGAGACATTCAGTACTTC. It is translated as CASSFNRGDIQYF. The V gene is TRBV7-2, the J gene TRBJ2-4, with 7 bases aligning to TRBD1. The CDR3 extends over 13 amino acids. V lost 3 bases, J lost 8 bases, and 4 bases stayed unmatched. Germline V lookup: CDR1 SGHTA, CDR2 FQGNSA.

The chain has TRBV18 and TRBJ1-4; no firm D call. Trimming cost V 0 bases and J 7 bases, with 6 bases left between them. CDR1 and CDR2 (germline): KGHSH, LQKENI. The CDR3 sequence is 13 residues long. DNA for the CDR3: TGTGCCAGCTCACCACCCAATGGTGAAAAACTGTTTTTT. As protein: CASSPPNGEKLFF.

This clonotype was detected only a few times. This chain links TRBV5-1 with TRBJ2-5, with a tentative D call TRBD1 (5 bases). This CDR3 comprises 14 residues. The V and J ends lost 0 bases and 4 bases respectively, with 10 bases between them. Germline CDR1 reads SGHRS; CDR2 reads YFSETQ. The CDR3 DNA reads TGCGCCAGCAGCTTGGCCGTGGGGCTAGAGACCCAGTACTTC. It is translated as CASSLAVGLETQYF. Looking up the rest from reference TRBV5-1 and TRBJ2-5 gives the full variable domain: KAGVTQTPRYLIKTRGQQVTLSCSPISGHRSVSWYQQTPGQGLQFLFEYFSETQRNKGNFPGRFSGRQFSNSRSEMNVSTLELGDSALYLCASSLAVGLETQYFGPGTRLLVL.

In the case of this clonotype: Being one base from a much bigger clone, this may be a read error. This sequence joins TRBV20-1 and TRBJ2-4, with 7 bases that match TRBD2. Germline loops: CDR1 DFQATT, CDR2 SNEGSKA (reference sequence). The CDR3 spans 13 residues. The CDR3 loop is CSGNLAVKNIQYF. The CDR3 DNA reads TGCAGCGGGAACCTAGCGGTAAAAAACATTCAGTACTTC.

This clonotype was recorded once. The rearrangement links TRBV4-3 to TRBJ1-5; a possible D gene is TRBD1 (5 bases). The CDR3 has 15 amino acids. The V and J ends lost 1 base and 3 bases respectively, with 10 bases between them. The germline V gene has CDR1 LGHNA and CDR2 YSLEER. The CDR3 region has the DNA TGCGCCAGCAGCCAAGGGGACGGCCTCAATCAGCCCCAGCATTTT. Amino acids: CASSQGDGLNQPQHF.

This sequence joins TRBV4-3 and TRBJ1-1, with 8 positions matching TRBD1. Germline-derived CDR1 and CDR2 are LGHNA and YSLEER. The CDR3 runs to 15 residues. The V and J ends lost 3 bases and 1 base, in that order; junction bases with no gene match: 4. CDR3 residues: CASSHQDRENTEAFF. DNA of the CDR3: TGCGCCAGCAGCCACCAGGACAGGGAGAACACTGAAGCTTTCTTT.

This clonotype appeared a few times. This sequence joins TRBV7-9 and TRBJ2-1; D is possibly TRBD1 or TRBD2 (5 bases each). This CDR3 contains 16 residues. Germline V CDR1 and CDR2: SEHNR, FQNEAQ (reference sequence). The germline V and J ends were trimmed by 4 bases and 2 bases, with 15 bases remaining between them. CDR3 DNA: TGTGCCAGCAGCTCTGCTAACAGGACTCCCTACAATGAGCAGTTCTTC. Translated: CASSSANRTPYNEQFF.

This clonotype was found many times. The CDR3 DNA follows: TGCGCCAGCAGCTTGCCCGCATTGATCTCCAAGGATGACTCCTACAATGAGCAGTTCTTC. Protein sequence: CASSLPALISKDDSYNEQFF. The gene calls are TRBV5-1 and TRBJ2-1; D is ambiguous. Germline-derived CDR1 and CDR2 are SGHRS and YFSETQ. V was pared by 1 base and J by 0 bases, with 23 bases between. The CDR3 runs 20 residues.

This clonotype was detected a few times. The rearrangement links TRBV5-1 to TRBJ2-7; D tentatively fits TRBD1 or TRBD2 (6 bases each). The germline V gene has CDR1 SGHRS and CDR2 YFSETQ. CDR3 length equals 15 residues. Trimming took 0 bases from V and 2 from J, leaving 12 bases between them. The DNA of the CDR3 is TGCGCCAGCAGCTTGGATCCCGGGGGCCCCTACGAGCAGTACTTC. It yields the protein CASSLDPGGPYEQYF.

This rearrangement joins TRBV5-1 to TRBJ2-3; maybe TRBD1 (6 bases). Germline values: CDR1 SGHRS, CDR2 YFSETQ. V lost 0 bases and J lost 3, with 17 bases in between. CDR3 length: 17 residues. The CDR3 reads CASSLEGWQGWTDTQYF. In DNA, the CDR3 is TGCGCCAGCAGCTTGGAGGGTTGGCAGGGGTGGACAGATACGCAGTATTTT.

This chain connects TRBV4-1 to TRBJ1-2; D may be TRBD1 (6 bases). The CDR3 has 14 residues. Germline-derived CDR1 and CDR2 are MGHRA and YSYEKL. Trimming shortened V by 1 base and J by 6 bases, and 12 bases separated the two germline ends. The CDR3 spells CASSQASDSNGYTF. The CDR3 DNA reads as TGCGCCAGCAGCCAAGCATCGGACAGCAATGGCTACACCTTC.

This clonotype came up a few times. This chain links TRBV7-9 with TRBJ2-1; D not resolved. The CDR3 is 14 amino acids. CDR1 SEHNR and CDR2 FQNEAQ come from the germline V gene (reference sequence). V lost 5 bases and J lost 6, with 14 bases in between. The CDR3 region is CASSTLGASNEQFF. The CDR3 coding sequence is TGTGCCAGCAGCACCCTCGGCGCCAGCAATGAGCAGTTCTTC.

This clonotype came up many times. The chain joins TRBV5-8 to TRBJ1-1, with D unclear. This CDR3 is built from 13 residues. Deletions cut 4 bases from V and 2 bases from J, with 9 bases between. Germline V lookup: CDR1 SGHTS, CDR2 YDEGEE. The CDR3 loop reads CASSASGNTEAFF. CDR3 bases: TGTGCCAGCAGCGCCTCAGGTAACACTGAAGCTTTCTTT.

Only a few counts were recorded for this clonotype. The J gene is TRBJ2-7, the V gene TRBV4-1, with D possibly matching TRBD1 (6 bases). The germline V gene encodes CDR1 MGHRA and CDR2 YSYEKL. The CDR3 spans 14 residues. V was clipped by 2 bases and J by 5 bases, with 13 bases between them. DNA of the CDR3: TGCGCCAGCAGCCAACCGGGACAAGGGCACGAGCAGTACGTC. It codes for CASSQPGQGHEQYV.

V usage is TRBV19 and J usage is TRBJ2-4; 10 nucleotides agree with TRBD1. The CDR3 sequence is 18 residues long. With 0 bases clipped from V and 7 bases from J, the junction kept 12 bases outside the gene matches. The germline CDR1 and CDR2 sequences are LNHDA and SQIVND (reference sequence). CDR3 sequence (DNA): TGTGCCAGTAGTATAGACCCCGGGACAGGGGTTTACGGGAACATTCAGTACTTC. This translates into CASSIDPGTGVYGNIQYF. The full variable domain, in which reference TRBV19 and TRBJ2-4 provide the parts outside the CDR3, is DGGITQSPKYLFRKEGQNVTLSCEQNLNHDAMYWYRQDPGQGLRLIYYSQIVNDFQKGDIAEGYSVSREKKESFPLTVTSAQKNPTAFYLCASSIDPGTGVYGNIQYFGAGTRLSVL.

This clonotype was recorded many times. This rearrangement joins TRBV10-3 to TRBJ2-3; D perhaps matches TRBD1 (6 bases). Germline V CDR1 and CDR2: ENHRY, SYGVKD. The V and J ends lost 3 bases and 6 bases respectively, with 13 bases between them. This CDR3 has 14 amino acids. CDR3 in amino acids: CAISDQQGADTQYF. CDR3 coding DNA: TGTGCCATCAGTGACCAACAGGGCGCGGATACGCAGTATTTT.

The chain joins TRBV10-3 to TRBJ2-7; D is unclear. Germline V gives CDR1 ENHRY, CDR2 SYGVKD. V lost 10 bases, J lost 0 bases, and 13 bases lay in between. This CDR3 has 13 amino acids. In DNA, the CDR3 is TGTGCCAGGAGACATGAGGACTCCTACGAGCAGTACTTC. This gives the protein CARRHEDSYEQYF.

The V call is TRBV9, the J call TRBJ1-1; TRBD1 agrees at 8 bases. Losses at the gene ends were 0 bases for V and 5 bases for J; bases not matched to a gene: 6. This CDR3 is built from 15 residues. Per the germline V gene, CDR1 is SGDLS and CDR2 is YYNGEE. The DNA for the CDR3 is TGTGCCAGCAGCGTAGCAGGGGGCTACCAGACTGAAGCTTTCTTT. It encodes CASSVAGGYQTEAFF.

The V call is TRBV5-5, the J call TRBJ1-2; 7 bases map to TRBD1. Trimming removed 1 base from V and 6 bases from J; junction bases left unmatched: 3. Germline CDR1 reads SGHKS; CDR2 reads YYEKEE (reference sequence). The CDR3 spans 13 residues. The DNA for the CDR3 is TGTGCCAGCAGCTTGACAGGGGCCGATGGCTACACCTTC. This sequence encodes CASSLTGADGYTF.

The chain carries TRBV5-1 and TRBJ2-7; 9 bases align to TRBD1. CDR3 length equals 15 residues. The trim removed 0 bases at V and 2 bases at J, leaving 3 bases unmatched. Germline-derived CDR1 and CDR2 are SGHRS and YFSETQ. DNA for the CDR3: TGCGCCAGCAGCTTGGCACAGGGGGCCACCTACGAGCAGTACTTC. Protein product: CASSLAQGATYEQYF. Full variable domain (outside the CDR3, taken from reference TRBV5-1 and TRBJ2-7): KAGVTQTPRYLIKTRGQQVTLSCSPISGHRSVSWYQQTPGQGLQFLFEYFSETQRNKGNFPGRFSGRQFSNSRSEMNVSTLELGDSALYLCASSLAQGATYEQYFGPGTRLTVT.

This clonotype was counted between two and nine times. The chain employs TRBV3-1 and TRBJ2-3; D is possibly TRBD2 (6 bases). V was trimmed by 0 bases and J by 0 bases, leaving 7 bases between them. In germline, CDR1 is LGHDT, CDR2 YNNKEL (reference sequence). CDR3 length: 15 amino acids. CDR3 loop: CASSQDAGSTDTQYF. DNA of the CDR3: TGTGCCAGCAGCCAAGATGCGGGGAGCACAGATACGCAGTATTTT.

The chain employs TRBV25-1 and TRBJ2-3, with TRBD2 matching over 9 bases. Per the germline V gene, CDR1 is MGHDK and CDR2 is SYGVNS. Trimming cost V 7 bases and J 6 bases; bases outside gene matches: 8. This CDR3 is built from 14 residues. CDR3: CASTPSGAKDTQYF. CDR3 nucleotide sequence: TGTGCCAGCACCCCTAGCGGGGCGAAGGATACGCAGTATTTT.

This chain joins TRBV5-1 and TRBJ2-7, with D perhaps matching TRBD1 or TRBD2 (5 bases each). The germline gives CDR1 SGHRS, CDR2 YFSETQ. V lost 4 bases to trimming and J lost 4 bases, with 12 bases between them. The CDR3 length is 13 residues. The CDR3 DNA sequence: TGCGCCAGCAGCCCTCAGGGAGAATACGAGCAGTACTTC. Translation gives CASSPQGEYEQYF.

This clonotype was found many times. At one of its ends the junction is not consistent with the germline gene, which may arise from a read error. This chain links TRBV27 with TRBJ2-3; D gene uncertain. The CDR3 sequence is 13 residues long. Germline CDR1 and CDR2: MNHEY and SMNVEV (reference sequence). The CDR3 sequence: CASSLLGPDTQYF. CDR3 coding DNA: TGCGCCAGCAGCTTGTTGGGCCCAGATACGCAGTATTTT.